What follows is one TCR beta chain and its context. What it binds is unknown. From germline, CDR1 is LGHNT and CDR2 FRNRAP. This CDR3 spans 15 amino acids. With 7 bases removed from V and 3 bases from J, the gap between germline ends came to 19 bases. This specimen belongs to a study of cytomegalovirus exposure and HLA in healthy donors. Overall study findings and caveats: Cytomegalovirus-associated status was assigned to approximately 160 TCR beta chains. For most subjects, TCR beta sequences were reported to predict HLA-A and HLA-B alleles with accuracy. An analysis done earlier found most TCR beta V segments productive about 90% or about 30% of the time. Owing to their indistinguishability, certain V segments, notably TRBV6-2 and TRBV6-3, were excluded.

The primer mix had 60 Vbeta and 13 Jbeta primers. Sequenced by immunoSEQ multiplex PCR; TCRdb stores in-frame clones only, minus some. The profile covers about 220,000 clones, with about 74% appearing a single time and less than 2% taken by the ten largest. The specimen sequenced was PBMCs. This TCR came from a woman in her twenties or thirties in good health and CMV-seronegative. V is TRBV12-5 and J is TRBJ2-7, with TRBD2 as a possible D gene (6 bases). CDR3 loop: CASAAGTGLFYEQYF. CDR3 nucleotides: TGTGCTAGTGCCGCCGGGACTGGCCTTTTCTACGAGCAGTACTTC.